The source of this T cell receptor (beta chain) is a study of memory CD4+ T cells and cytomegalovirus serostatus. Looking at the study overall: This sample comes from healthy Belgian adults, fewer than ten CMV seropositive, under 25 seronegative.

Profiled with immunoSEQ multiplex PCR; TCRdb holds only in-frame clones, not every one. In the table there are tens of thousands of clones, more than 70% of which are singletons. Per the germline V gene, CDR1 is GTSNPN and CDR2 is SVGIG (reference sequence). CDR3 length equals 14 residues. The J segment lost 5 bases and the V segment lost 4 bases, leaving 10 bases of the junction unmatched. Single viable CD3+CD4+CD8-CD45RO+ cells were sorted as the memory CD4+ T cells. The rearrangement joins TRBV30 to TRBJ2-5; TRBD2 matches at 7 bases. The origin of this receptor is an adult in good health and CMV-seronegative. Sequences were obtained from memory CD4+ T cells from blood. The CDR3 protein is CAWKSAGEGETQYF. CDR3 sequence (DNA): TGTGCCTGGAAGTCGGCGGGGGAGGGGGAGACCCAGTACTTC. The full variable domain, rest sourced from reference TRBV30 and TRBJ2-5, is SQTIHQWPATLVQPVGSPLSLECTVEGTSNPNLYWYRQAAGRGLQLLFYSVGIGQISSEVPQNLSASRPQDRQFILSSKKLLLSDSGFYLCAWKSAGEGETQYFGPGTRLLVL.